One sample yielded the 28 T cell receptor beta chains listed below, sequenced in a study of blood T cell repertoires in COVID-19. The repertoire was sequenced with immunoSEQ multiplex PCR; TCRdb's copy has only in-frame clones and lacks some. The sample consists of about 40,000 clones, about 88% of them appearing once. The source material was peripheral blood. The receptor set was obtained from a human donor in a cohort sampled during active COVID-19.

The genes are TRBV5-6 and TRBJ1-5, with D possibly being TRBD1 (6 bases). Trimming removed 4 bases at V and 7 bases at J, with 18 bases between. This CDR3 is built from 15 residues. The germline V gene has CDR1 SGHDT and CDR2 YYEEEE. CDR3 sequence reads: CASSERNRVGQPQHF. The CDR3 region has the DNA TGTGCCAGCAGCGAACGAAACAGGGTTGGACAGCCCCAGCATTTT. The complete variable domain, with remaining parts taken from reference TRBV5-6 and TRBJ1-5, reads DAGVTQSPTHLIKTRGQQVTLRCSPKSGHDTVSWYQQALGQGPQFIFQYYEEEERQRGNFPDRFSGHQFPNYSSELNVNALLLGDSALYLCASSERNRVGQPQHFGDGTRLSIL.

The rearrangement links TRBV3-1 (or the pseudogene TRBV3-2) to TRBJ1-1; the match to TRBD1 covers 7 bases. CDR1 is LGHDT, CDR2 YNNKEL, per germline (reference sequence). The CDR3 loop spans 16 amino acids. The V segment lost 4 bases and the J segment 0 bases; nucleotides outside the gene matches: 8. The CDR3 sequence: CASSPRQGRVNTEAFF. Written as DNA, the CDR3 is TGTGCCAGCAGCCCGCGACAGGGTCGGGTGAACACTGAAGCTTTCTTT.

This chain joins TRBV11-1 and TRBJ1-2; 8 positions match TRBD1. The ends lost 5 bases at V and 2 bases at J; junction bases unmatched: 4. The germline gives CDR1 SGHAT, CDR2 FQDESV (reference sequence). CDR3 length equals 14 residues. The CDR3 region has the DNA TGTGCCAGCAGCCTTACAGGGGGGAACTATGGCTACACCTTC. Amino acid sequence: CASSLTGGNYGYTF.

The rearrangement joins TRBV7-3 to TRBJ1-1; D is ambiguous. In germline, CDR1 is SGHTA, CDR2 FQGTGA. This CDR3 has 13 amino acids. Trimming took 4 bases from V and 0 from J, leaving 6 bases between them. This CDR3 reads CASSSGMNTEAFF. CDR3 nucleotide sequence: TGTGCCAGCAGCTCGGGGATGAACACTGAAGCTTTCTTT.

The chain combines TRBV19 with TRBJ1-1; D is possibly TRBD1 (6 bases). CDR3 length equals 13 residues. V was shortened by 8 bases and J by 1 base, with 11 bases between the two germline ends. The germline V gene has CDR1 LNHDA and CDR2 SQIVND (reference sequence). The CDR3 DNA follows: TGTGCCAGTGCCGGACAGAAGAACACTGAAGCTTTCTTT. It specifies CASAGQKNTEAFF.

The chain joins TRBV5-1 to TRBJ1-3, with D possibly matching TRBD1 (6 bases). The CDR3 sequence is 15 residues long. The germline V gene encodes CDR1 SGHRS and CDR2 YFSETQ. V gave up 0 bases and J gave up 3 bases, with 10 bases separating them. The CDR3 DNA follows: TGCGCCAGCAGCTTGGCCGGGACAAATGGAAACACCATATATTTT. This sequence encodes CASSLAGTNGNTIYF.

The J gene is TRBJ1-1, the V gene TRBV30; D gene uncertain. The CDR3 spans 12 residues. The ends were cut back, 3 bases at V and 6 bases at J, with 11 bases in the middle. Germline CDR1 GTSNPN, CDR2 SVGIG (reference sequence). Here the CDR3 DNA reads TGTGCCTGGAGATTTCTGAGGTCTGAAGCTTTCTTT. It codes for CAWRFLRSEAFF.

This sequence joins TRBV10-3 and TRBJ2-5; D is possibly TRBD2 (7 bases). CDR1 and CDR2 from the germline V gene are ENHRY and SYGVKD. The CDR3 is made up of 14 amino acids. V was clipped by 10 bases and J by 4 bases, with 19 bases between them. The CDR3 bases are TGTGCCACCTGGGGGGGGGCCTTAGGAGAGACCCAGTACTTC. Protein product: CATWGGALGETQYF.

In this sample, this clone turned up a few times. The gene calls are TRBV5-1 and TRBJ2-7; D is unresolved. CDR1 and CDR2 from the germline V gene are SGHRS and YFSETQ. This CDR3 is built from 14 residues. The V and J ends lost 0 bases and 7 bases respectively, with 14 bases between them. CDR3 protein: CASSLDSPGREQYF. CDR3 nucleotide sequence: TGCGCCAGCAGCTTGGACAGCCCAGGTAGGGAGCAGTACTTC. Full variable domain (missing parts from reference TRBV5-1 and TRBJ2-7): KAGVTQTPRYLIKTRGQQVTLSCSPISGHRSVSWYQQTPGQGLQFLFEYFSETQRNKGNFPGRFSGRQFSNSRSEMNVSTLELGDSALYLCASSLDSPGREQYFGPGTRLTVT.

CDR3 bases: TGTGCCAGCAGTTTCGTCGGGGGGGGAGATACGCAGTATTTT. Protein: CASSFVGGGDTQYF. This chain links TRBV28 with TRBJ2-3; 8 nucleotides line up with TRBD2. Germline-derived CDR1 and CDR2 are MDHEN and SYDVKM. The CDR3 is 14 amino acids. V gave up 3 bases and J gave up 5 bases; unmatched junction bases: 4.

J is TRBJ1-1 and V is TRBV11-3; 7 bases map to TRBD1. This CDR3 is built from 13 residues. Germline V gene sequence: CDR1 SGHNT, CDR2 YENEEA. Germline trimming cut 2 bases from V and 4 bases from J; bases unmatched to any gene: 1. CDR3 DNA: TGTGCCAGCAGCTTAAGGGGGCGCACTGAAGCTTTCTTT. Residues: CASSLRGRTEAFF.

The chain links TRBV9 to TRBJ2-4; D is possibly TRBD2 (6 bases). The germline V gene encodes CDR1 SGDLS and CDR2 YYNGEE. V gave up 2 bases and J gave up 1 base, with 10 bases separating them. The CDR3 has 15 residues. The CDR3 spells CASSVFGGAKNIQYF. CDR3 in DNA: TGTGCCAGCAGCGTCTTTGGGGGGGCCAAAAACATTCAGTACTTC.

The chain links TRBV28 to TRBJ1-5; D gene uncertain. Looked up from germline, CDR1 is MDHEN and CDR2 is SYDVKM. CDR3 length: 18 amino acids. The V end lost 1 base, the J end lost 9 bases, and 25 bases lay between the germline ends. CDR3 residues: CASSLSSYVSGSSGPQHF. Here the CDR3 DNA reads TGTGCCAGCAGTTTATCCTCTTATGTCTCCGGGTCATCGGGGCCCCAGCATTTT.

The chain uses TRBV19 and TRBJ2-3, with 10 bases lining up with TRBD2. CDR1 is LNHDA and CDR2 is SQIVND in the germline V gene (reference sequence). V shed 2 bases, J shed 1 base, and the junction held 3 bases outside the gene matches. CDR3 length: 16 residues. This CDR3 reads CASSIPAGGGTDTQYF. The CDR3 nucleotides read TGTGCCAGTAGTATACCAGCGGGGGGGGGCACAGATACGCAGTATTTT.

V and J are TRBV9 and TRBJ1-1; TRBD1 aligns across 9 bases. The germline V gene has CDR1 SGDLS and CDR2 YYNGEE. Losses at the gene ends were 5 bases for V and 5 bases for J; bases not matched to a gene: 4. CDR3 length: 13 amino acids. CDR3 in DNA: TGTGCCAGCAGAGGGGGACAGGGAACTGAAGCTTTCTTT. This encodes CASRGGQGTEAFF.

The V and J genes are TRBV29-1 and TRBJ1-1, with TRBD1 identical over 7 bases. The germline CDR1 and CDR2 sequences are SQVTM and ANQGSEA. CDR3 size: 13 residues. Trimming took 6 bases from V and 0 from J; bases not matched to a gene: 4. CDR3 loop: CSVDTGVNTEAFF. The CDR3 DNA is TGCAGCGTGGACACAGGGGTGAACACTGAAGCTTTCTTT.

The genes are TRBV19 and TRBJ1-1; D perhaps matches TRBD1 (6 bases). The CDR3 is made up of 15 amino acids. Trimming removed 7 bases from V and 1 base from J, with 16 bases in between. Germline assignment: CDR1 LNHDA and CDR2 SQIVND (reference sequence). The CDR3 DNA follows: TGTGCCAGTACCGACACCGGGACACCGAACACTGAAGCTTTCTTT. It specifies CASTDTGTPNTEAFF.

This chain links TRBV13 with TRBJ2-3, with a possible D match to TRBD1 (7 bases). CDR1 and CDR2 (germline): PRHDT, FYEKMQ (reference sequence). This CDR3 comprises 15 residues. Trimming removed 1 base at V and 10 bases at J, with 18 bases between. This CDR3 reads CASSLVRGPGDAQYF. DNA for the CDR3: TGTGCCAGCAGCTTAGTTAGGGGGCCGGGGGATGCGCAGTATTTT.

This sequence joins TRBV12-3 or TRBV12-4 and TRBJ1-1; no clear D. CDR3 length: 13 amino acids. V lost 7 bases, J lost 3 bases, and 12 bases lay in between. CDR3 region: CASTRRVYTEAFF. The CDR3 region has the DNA TGTGCCAGCACCCGCCGCGTCTACACTGAAGCTTTCTTT.

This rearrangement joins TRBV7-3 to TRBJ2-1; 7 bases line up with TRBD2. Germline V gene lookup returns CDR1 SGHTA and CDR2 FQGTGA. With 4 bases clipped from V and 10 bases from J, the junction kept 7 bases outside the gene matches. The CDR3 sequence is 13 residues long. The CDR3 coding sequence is TGTGCCAGCAGCTCCCGACTAGCTGGGGAGCAGTTCTTC. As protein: CASSSRLAGEQFF. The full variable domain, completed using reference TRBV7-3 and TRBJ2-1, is GAGVSQTPSNKVTEKGKYVELRCDPISGHTALYWYRQSLGQGPEFLIYFQGTGAADDSGLPNDRFFAVRPEGSVSTLKIQRTERGDSAVYLCASSSRLAGEQFFGPGTRLTVL.

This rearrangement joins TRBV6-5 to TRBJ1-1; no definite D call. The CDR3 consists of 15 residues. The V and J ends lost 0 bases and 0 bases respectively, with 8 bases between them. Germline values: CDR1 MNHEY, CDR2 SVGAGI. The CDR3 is CASSYSSQMNTEAFF. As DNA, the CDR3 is TGTGCCAGCAGTTACTCGTCACAAATGAACACTGAAGCTTTCTTT.

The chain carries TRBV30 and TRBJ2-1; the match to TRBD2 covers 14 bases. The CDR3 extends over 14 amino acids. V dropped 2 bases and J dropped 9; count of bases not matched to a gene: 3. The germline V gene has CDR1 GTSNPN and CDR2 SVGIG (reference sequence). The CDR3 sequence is CAWSRGLAGVEQFF. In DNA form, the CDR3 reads TGTGCCTGGAGTAGGGGACTAGCGGGGGTTGAGCAGTTCTTC.

The CDR3 reads CANTGFHEQYF. The CDR3 nucleotides are TGTGCCAACACAGGGTTTCACGAGCAGTACTTC. This chain connects TRBV5-8 to TRBJ2-7, with D maybe TRBD1 (6 bases). V was cut by 9 bases and J by 5 bases, with 12 bases left in between. Germline V gives CDR1 SGHTS, CDR2 YDEGEE. This CDR3 contains 11 residues.

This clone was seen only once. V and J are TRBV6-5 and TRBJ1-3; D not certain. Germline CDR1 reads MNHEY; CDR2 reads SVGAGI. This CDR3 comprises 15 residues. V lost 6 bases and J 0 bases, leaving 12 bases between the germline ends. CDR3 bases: TGTGCCAGCAGACCCCGGGAGAGCTCTGGAAACACCATATATTTT. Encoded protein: CASRPRESSGNTIYF.

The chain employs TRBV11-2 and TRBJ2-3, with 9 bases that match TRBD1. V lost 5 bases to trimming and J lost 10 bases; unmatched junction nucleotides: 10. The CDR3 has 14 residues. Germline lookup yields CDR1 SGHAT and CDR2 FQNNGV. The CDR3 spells CASSPNPGQGAQYF. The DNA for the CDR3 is TGTGCCAGCAGCCCTAATCCGGGACAGGGTGCGCAGTATTTT.

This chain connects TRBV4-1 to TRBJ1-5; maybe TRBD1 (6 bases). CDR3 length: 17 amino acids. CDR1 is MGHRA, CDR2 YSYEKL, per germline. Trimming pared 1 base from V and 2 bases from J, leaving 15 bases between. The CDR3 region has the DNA TGCGCCAGCAGCCAAGGTATAAGGGGGAGGGGCAATCAGCCCCAGCATTTT. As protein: CASSQGIRGRGNQPQHF.

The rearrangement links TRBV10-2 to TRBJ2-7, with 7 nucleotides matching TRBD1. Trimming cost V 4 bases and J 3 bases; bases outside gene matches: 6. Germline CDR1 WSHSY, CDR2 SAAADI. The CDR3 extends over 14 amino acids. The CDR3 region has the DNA TGCGCCAGCAGTGCGCCGGGACAGCACTACGAGCAGTACTTC. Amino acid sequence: CASSAPGQHYEQYF.

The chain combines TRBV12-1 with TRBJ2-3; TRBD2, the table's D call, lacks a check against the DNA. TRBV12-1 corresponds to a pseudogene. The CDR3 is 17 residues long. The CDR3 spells CASSSRLAGGRTDTQYF. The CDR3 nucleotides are TGTGCCAGCAGCTCAAGACTAGCGGGGGGACGCACAGATACGCAGTATTTT.